The 14 T cell receptor beta chains given below trace back to one sample, sequenced in a study of T cell changes during pregnancy in multiple sclerosis. Only in-frame clones appear in the TCRdb table, and some are missing; sequencing was by immunoSEQ multiplex PCR. The sample holds 60,000 to 90,000 clones, around 91% seen once. Sequenced here: peripheral blood, sampled before pregnancy. The receptor source for this set is a female donor with multiple sclerosis, enrolled in a pregnancy study.

CDR3 in amino acids: CASSLGLGQEINLYYEQYF. The CDR3 DNA reads as TGCGCCAGCAGCTTGGGCTTGGGGCAGGAAATCAACCTCTATTACGAGCAGTACTTC. The gene calls are TRBV5-1 and TRBJ2-7, with D possibly being TRBD1 (5 bases). The CDR3 length is 19 residues. Deletions cut 0 bases from V and 4 bases from J, with 26 bases between. Looked up from germline, CDR1 is SGHRS and CDR2 is YFSETQ. Supplemented by reference TRBV5-1 and TRBJ2-7, the full variable domain reads KAGVTQTPRYLIKTRGQQVTLSCSPISGHRSVSWYQQTPGQGLQFLFEYFSETQRNKGNFPGRFSGRQFSNSRSEMNVSTLELGDSALYLCASSLGLGQEINLYYEQYFGPGTRLTVT.

This clone turned up a few times. The rearrangement uses TRBV4-1 and TRBJ1-2, with TRBD1 identical over 7 bases. Germline V CDR1 and CDR2: MGHRA, YSYEKL. The CDR3 is 14 amino acids. With 3 bases clipped from V and 4 bases from J, the junction kept 5 bases outside the gene matches. This CDR3 is CASSHDREIYGYTF. The CDR3, as DNA: TGCGCCAGCAGCCATGACAGGGAGATCTATGGCTACACCTTC.

The chain employs TRBV11-2 and TRBJ1-2, with 7 bases that match TRBD1. The CDR3 runs 12 residues. CDR1 and CDR2 from the germline V gene are SGHAT and FQNNGV. Trimming took 5 bases from V and 8 from J; bases not matched to a gene: 5. The CDR3 spells CASSRQGVGYTF. The CDR3 region has the DNA TGTGCCAGCAGCCGACAGGGCGTGGGCTACACCTTC.

The genes are TRBV19 and TRBJ2-3, with 9 positions matching TRBD1. The CDR3 totals 15 residues. Germline-derived CDR1 and CDR2 are LNHDA and SQIVND (reference sequence). V gave up 5 bases and J gave up 3 bases; unmatched junction bases: 6. CDR3 sequence reads: CASSPWTGDTDTQYF. CDR3 nucleotides: TGTGCCAGTAGTCCGTGGACAGGGGATACAGATACGCAGTATTTT. Using reference TRBV19 and TRBJ2-3 for the parts outside the CDR3, the full variable domain is DGGITQSPKYLFRKEGQNVTLSCEQNLNHDAMYWYRQDPGQGLRLIYYSQIVNDFQKGDIAEGYSVSREKKESFPLTVTSAQKNPTAFYLCASSPWTGDTDTQYFGPGTRLTVL.

This chain links TRBV7-8 with TRBJ1-1, with D maybe TRBD1 (5 bases). Germline CDR1 SGHVS, CDR2 FQNEAQ. The CDR3 sequence is 16 residues long. Trimming pared 1 base from V and 1 base from J, leaving 13 bases between. Here the CDR3 DNA reads TGTGCCAGCAGCTTAGGATTTCGGGGGAAGAACACTGAAGCTTTCTTT. Translated: CASSLGFRGKNTEAFF.

The chain recombines TRBV5-1 with TRBJ2-2; 9 bases match TRBD2. The trim removed 2 bases at V and 0 bases at J, leaving 5 bases unmatched. Per the germline V gene, CDR1 is SGHRS and CDR2 is YFSETQ. The CDR3 length is 17 residues. The chain's CDR3 is CASSLVRGGANTGELFF. As DNA, the CDR3 is TGCGCCAGCAGCTTAGTTCGCGGGGGGGCGAACACCGGGGAGCTGTTTTTT.

This clone was found a few times. V gene TRBV2 combines with J gene TRBJ1-5; D uncertain. The CDR3 runs 12 residues. In germline, CDR1 is SNHLY, CDR2 FYNNEI. Trimming cost V 6 bases and J 4 bases, with 7 bases left between them. This chain's CDR3 is CASSRINQPQHF. In DNA form, the CDR3 reads TGTGCCAGCAGCAGGATTAATCAGCCCCAGCATTTT.

The J gene is TRBJ2-7, the V gene TRBV9; 9 positions match TRBD1. The junction had 10 bases not matched to a gene; V was cut back by 5 bases and J by 4 bases. Germline-derived CDR1 and CDR2 are SGDLS and YYNGEE. CDR3 length equals 15 residues. CDR3 DNA sequence: TGTGCCAGCAGTGTGGGACAGGGTAACTGGTACGAGCAGTACTTC. This gives the protein CASSVGQGNWYEQYF.

The chain uses TRBV28 and TRBJ2-3, with D possibly matching TRBD2 (6 bases). V was cut by 10 bases and J by 4 bases, with 12 bases left in between. The CDR3 sequence is 12 residues long. Germline assignment: CDR1 MDHEN and CDR2 SYDVKM. CDR3 nucleotide sequence: TGTGCCACAGAGTCGGGGGCAGATACGCAGTATTTT. Its translation is CATESGADTQYF.

This clone was seen just once. CDR3 loop: CASSSTAGLLEKLFF. DNA for the CDR3: TGTGCCAGCAGTTCCACCGCAGGGCTCCTCGAAAAACTGTTTTTT. The chain carries TRBV7-6 and TRBJ1-4; maybe TRBD1 (5 bases). The CDR3 spans 15 residues. Per germline, CDR1 SGHVS and CDR2 FNYEAQ. The germline V and J ends were trimmed by 6 bases and 8 bases, with 19 bases remaining between them. The full variable domain, its missing parts supplied by reference TRBV7-6 and TRBJ1-4, is GAGVSQSPRYKVTKRGQDVALRCDPISGHVSLYWYRQALGQGPEFLTYFNYEAQQDKSGLPNDRFSAERPEGSISTLTIQRTEQRDSAMYRCASSSTAGLLEKLFFGSGTQLSVL.

The genes are TRBV7-6 and TRBJ2-4, with D possibly matching TRBD1 (5 bases). From germline, CDR1 is SGHVS and CDR2 FNYEAQ. Trimming pared 1 base from V and 9 bases from J, leaving 13 bases between. The CDR3 contains 14 residues. The CDR3 DNA is TGTGCCAGCAGCTTAGGTCCCAGGGAAGGCATTCAGTACTTC. Its protein is CASSLGPREGIQYF.

The rearrangement uses TRBV19 and TRBJ1-1; TRBD1 is a possible D gene (6 bases). Per germline, CDR1 LNHDA and CDR2 SQIVND (reference sequence). The ends were cut back, 8 bases at V and 2 bases at J, with 15 bases in the middle. The CDR3 totals 14 residues. The CDR3 protein is CASRPTGYNTEAFF. CDR3 in DNA: TGTGCCAGTCGACCTACAGGGTACAACACTGAAGCTTTCTTT.

This clone was detected a few times. The genes are TRBV27 and TRBJ2-2, with 9 nucleotides matching TRBD2. The ends lost 3 bases at V and 6 bases at J; junction bases unmatched: 5. This CDR3 region has 15 residues. Germline CDR1 reads MNHEY; CDR2 reads SMNVEV (reference sequence). CDR3 amino acids: CASSFGGGAAGELFF. The DNA for the CDR3 is TGTGCCAGCAGTTTCGGCGGGGGGGCCGCCGGGGAGCTGTTTTTT.

The V gene is TRBV10-2, the J gene TRBJ2-1; 11 bases agree with TRBD2. The CDR3 totals 15 residues. Germline lookup yields CDR1 WSHSY and CDR2 SAAADI. The junction had 8 bases not matched to a gene; V was cut back by 10 bases and J by 3 bases. CDR3 nucleotides: TGCGCCACCGAAAACGGACTAGCGGGCTACAATGAGCAGTTCTTC. Protein product: CATENGLAGYNEQFF.